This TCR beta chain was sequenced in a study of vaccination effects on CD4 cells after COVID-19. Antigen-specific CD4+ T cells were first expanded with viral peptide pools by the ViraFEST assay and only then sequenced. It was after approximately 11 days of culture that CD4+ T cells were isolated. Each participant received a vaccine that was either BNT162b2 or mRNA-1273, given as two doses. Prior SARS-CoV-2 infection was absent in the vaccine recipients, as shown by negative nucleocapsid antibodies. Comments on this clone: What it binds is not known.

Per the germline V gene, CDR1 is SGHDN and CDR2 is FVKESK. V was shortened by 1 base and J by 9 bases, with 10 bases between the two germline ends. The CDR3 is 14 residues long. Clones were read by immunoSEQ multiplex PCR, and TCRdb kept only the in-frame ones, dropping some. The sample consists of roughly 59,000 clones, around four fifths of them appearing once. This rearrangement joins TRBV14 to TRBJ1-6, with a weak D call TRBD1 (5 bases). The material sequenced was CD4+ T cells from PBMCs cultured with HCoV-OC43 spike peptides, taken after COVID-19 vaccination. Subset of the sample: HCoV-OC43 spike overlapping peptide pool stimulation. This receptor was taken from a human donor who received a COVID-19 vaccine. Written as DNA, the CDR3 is TGTGCCAGCAGCCAAGGCAGGGAGAGTTCACCCCTCCACTTT. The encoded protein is CASSQGRESSPLHF.